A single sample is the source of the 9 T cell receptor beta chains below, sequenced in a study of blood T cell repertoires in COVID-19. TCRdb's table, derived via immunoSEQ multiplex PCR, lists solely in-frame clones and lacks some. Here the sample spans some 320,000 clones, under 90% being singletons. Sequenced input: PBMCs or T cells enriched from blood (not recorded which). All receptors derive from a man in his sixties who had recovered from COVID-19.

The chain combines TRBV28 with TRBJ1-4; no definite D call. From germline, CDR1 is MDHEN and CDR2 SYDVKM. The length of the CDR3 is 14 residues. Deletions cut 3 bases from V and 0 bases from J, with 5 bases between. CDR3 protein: CASSFPSTNEKLFF. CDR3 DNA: TGTGCCAGCAGTTTCCCGTCAACTAATGAAAAACTGTTTTTT. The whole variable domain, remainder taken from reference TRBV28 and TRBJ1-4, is DVKVTQSSRYLVKRTGEKVFLECVQDMDHENMFWYRQDPGLGLRLIYFSYDVKMKEKGDIPEGYSVSREKKERFSLILESASTNQTSMYLCASSFPSTNEKLFFGSGTQLSVL.

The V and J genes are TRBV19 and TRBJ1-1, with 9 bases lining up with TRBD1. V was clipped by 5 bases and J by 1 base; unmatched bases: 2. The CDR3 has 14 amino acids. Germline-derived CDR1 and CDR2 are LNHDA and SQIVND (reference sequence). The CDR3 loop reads CASSQQGANTEAFF. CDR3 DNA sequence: TGTGCCAGTAGTCAACAGGGGGCGAACACTGAAGCTTTCTTT. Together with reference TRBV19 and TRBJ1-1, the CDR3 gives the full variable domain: DGGITQSPKYLFRKEGQNVTLSCEQNLNHDAMYWYRQDPGQGLRLIYYSQIVNDFQKGDIAEGYSVSREKKESFPLTVTSAQKNPTAFYLCASSQQGANTEAFFGQGTRLTVV.

The CDR3, as DNA: TGTGCCAGCAGTTTATCCCGAAGCGGGAAGACCTACAATGAGCAGTTCTTC. Translated, it gives CASSLSRSGKTYNEQFF. The V and J genes are TRBV28 and TRBJ2-1; 7 nucleotides align to TRBD2. This CDR3 region has 17 residues. J lost 2 bases, V lost 1 base, and 8 bases had no gene match. Germline V CDR1 and CDR2: MDHEN, SYDVKM.

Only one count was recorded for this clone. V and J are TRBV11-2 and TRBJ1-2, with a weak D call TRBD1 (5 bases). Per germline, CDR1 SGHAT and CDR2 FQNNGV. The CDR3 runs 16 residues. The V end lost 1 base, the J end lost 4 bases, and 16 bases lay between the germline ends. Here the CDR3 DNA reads TGTGCCAGCAGCTTAGCCCCCGGGACGGGGGGCTATGGCTACACCTTC. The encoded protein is CASSLAPGTGGYGYTF.

For the CDR3, the DNA is TGTGCCAGCAGTTCGGACAGGGGCCCGGTGGTGAACACTGAAGCTTTCTTT. It is translated as CASSSDRGPVVNTEAFF. The V and J genes are TRBV6-2 or TRBV6-3 and TRBJ1-1, with 9 bases identical to TRBD1. V trimming: 4 bases; J trimming: 0 bases; junction bases outside the gene matches: 9. From germline, CDR1 is MNHEY and CDR2 SVGEGT. This CDR3 contains 17 residues.

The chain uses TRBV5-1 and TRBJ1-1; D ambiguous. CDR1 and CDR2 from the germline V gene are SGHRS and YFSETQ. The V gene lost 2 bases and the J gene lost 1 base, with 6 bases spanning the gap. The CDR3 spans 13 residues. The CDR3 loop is CASSFRGNTEAFF. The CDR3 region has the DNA TGCGCCAGCAGCTTCAGAGGGAACACTGAAGCTTTCTTT. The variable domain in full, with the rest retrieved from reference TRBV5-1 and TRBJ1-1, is KAGVTQTPRYLIKTRGQQVTLSCSPISGHRSVSWYQQTPGQGLQFLFEYFSETQRNKGNFPGRFSGRQFSNSRSEMNVSTLELGDSALYLCASSFRGNTEAFFGQGTRLTVV.

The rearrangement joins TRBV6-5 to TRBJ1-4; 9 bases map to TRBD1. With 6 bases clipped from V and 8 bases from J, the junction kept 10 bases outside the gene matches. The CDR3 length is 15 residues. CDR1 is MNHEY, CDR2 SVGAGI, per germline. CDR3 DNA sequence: TGTGCCAGCAGCATGGACAGGGGCCCTTACGAAAAACTGTTTTTT. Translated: CASSMDRGPYEKLFF.

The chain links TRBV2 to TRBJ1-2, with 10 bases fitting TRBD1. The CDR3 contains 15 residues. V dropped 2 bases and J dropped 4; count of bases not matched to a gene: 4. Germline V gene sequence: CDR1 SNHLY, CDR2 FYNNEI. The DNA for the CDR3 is TGTGCCAGCAGTGAAAGGACAGGGGGGACCTATGGCTACACCTTC. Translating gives CASSERTGGTYGYTF.

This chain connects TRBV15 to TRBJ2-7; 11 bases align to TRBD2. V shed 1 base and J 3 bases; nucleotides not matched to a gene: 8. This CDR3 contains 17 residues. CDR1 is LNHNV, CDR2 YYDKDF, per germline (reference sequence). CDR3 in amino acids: CATSRGLSGRAVYEQYF. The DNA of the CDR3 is TGTGCCACCAGCAGAGGACTTAGCGGGAGGGCCGTCTACGAGCAGTACTTC.